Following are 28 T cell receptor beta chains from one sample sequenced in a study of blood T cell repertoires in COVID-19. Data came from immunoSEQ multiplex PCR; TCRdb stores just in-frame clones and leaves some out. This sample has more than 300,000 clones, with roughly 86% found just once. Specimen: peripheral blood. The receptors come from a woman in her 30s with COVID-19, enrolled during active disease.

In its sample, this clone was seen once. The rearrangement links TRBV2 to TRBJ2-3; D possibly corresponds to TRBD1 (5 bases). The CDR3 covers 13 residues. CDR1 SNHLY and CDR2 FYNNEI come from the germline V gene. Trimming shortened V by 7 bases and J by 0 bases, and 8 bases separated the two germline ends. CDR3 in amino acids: CASNKGSTDTQYF. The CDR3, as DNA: TGTGCCAGCAATAAGGGGAGCACAGATACGCAGTATTTT.

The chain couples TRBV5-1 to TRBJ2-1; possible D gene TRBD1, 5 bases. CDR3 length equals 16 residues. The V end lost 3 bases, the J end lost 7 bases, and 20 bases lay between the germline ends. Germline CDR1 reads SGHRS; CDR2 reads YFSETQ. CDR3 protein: CASSSPIVRGANEQFF. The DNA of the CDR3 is TGCGCCAGCAGCTCCCCTATCGTAAGGGGTGCAAATGAGCAGTTCTTC.

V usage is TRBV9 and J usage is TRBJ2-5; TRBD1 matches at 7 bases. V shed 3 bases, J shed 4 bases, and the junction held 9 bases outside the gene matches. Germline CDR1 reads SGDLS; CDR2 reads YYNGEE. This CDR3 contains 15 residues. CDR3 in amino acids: CASSATQGFSETQYF. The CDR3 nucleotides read TGTGCCAGCAGCGCTACACAGGGGTTTTCAGAGACCCAGTACTTC. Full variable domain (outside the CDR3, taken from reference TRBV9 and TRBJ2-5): DSGVTQTPKHLITATGQRVTLRCSPRSGDLSVYWYQQSLDQGLQFLIQYYNGEERAKGNILERFSAQQFPDLHSELNLSSLELGDSALYFCASSATQGFSETQYFGPGTRLLVL.

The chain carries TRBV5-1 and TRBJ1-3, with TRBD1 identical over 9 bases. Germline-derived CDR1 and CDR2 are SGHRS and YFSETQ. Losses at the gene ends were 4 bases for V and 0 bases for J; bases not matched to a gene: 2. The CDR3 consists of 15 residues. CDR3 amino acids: CASSGQGSSGNTIYF. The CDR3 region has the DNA TGCGCCAGCAGCGGACAGGGGAGCTCTGGAAACACCATATATTTT.

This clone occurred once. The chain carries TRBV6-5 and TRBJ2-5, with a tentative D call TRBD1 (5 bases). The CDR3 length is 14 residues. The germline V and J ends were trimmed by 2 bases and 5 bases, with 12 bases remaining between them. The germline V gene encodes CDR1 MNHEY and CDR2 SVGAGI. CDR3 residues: CASSYGPGMETQYF. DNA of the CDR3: TGTGCCAGCAGTTACGGTCCAGGGATGGAGACCCAGTACTTC.

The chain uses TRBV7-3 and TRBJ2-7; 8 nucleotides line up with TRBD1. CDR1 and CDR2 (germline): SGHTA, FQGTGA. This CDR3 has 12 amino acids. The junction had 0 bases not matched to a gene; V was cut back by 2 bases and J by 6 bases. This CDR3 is CASSLGTGEQYF. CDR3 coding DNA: TGTGCCAGCAGCTTAGGGACAGGCGAGCAGTACTTC.

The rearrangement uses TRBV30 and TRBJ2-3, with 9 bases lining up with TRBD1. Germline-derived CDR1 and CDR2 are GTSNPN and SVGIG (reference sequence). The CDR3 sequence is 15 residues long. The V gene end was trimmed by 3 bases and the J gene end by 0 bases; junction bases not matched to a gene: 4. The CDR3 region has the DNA TGTGCCTGGAGCCTTGGACAGGGGAGCACAGATACGCAGTATTTT. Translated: CAWSLGQGSTDTQYF.

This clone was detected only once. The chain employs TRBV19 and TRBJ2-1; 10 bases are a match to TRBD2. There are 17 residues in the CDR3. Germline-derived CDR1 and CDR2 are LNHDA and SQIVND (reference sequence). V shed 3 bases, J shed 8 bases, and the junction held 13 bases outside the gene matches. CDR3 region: CASSMLGAGGPSYEQFF. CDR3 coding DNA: TGTGCCAGTAGTATGCTAGGAGCGGGAGGGCCAAGTTATGAGCAGTTCTTC.

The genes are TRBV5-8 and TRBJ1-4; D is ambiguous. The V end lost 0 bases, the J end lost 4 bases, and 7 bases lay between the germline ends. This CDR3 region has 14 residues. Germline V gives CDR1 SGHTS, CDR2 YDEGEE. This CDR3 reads CASSLVADNEKLFF. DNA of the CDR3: TGTGCCAGCAGCTTGGTGGCAGATAATGAAAAACTGTTTTTT.

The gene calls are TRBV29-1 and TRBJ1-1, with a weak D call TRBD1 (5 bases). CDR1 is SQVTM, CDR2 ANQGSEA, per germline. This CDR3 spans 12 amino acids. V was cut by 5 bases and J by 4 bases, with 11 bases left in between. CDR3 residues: CSVQGGGTEAFF. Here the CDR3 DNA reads TGCAGCGTTCAGGGAGGTGGCACTGAAGCTTTCTTT.

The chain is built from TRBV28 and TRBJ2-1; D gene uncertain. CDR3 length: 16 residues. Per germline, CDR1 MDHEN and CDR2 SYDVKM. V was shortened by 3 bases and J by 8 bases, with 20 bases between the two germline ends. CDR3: CASSFPTYPQDHEQFF. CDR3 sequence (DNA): TGTGCCAGCAGTTTCCCCACGTACCCCCAGGATCATGAGCAGTTCTTC.

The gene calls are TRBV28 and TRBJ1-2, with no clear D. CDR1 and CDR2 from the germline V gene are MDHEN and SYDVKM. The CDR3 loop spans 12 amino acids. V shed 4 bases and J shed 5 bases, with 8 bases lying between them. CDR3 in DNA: TGTGCCAGCAGTTCGACCAGGTATGGCTACACCTTC. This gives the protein CASSSTRYGYTF.

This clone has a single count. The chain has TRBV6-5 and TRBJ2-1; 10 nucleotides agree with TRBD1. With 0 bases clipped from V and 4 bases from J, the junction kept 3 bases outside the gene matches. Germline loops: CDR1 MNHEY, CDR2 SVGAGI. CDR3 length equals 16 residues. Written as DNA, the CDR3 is TGTGCCAGCAGTTACTCGGCGGACAGGGGGTACAATGAGCAGTTCTTC. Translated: CASSYSADRGYNEQFF.

The CDR3 sequence is CASSIDGRGSGELFF. As DNA, the CDR3 is TGTGCCAGTAGTATAGATGGCAGGGGTTCCGGGGAGCTGTTTTTT. The rearrangement joins TRBV19 to TRBJ2-2, with D perhaps matching TRBD1 (6 bases). The germline V and J ends were trimmed by 0 bases and 6 bases, with 11 bases remaining between them. Germline V gives CDR1 LNHDA, CDR2 SQIVND (reference sequence). The CDR3 runs 15 residues.

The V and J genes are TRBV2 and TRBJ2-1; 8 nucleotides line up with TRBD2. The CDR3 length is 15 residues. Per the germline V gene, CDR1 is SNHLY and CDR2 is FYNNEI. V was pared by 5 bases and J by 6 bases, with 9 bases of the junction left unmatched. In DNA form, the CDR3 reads TGTGCCAGCAGTCTATTGGTAGCGGGGCTCAATGAGCAGTTCTTC. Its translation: CASSLLVAGLNEQFF.

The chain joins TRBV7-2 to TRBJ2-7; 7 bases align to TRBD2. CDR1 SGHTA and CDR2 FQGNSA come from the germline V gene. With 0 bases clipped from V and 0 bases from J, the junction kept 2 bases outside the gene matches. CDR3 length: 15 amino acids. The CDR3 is CASSLAGTNSYEQYF. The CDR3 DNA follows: TGTGCCAGCAGCTTAGCGGGGACTAACTCCTACGAGCAGTACTTC.

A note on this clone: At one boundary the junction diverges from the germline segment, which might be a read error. The CDR3 nucleotides read TGCAACGTTCCCAGGAACGGCGGCTACACCTTC. The encoded protein is CNVPRNGGYTF. This chain joins TRBV29-1 and TRBJ1-2; D gene unclear. This CDR3 region has 11 residues. Germline CDR1 reads SQVTM; CDR2 reads ANQGSEA.

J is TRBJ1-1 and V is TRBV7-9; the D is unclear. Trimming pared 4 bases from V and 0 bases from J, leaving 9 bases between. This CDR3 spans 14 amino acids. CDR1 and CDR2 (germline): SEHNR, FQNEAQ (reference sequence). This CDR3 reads CASSSPAVNTEAFF. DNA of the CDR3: TGTGCCAGCAGCTCCCCCGCAGTGAACACTGAAGCTTTCTTT.

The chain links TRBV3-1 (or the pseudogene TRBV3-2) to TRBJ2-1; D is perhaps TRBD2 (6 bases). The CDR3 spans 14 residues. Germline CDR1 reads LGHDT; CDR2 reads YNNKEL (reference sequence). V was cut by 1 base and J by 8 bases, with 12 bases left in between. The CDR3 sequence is CASSQVLARHEQFF. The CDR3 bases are TGTGCCAGCAGCCAAGTCCTAGCGCGGCATGAGCAGTTCTTC.

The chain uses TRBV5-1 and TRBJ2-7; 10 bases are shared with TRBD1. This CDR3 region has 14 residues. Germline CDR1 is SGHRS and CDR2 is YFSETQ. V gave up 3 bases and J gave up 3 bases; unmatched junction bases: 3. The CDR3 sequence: CASSWGQGSYEQYF. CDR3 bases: TGCGCCAGCAGCTGGGGACAGGGGAGCTACGAGCAGTACTTC.

CDR3 DNA sequence: TGCGCCAGCAGCTTAGCCGGGACAGGGGGCGTTGGGGCCAACGTCCTGACTTTC. Translating gives CASSLAGTGGVGANVLTF. The chain couples TRBV4-1 to TRBJ2-6; 12 nucleotides line up with TRBD1. This CDR3 is built from 18 residues. Germline V gene data show CDR1 as MGHRA and CDR2 as YSYEKL. The V and J ends lost 5 bases and 3 bases, in that order; junction bases with no gene match: 8.

CDR3 amino acids: CASSLSGSSYNEQFF. The CDR3, as DNA: TGTGCCAGCAGCTTAAGCGGGAGCTCCTACAATGAGCAGTTCTTC. This sequence joins TRBV7-6 and TRBJ2-1, with 8 bases identical to TRBD2. The V gene end was trimmed by 2 bases and the J gene end by 0 bases; junction bases not matched to a gene: 0. Germline V gene sequence: CDR1 SGHVS, CDR2 FNYEAQ. This CDR3 has 15 amino acids.

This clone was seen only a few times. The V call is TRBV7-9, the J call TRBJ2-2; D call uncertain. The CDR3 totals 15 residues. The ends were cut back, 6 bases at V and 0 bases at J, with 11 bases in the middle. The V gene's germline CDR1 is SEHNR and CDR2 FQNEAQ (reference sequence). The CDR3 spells CASRSTTANTGELFF. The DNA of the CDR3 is TGTGCCAGCAGAAGCACCACAGCGAACACCGGGGAGCTGTTTTTT.

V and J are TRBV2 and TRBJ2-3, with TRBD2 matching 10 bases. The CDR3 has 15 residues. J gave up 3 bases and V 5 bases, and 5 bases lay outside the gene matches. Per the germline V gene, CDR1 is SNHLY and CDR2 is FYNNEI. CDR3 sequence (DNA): TGTGCCAGCAGTTTTGTAGCGGGAGGAACAGATACGCAGTATTTT. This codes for CASSFVAGGTDTQYF.

The DNA for the CDR3 is TGTGCCAGCAGCGTTCTGGCGGGATTGGGGGAGACCCAGTACTTC. Amino acid sequence: CASSVLAGLGETQYF. The genes are TRBV3-1 (or the pseudogene TRBV3-2) and TRBJ2-5, with D perhaps TRBD2 (6 bases). The CDR3 covers 15 residues. CDR1 LGHDT and CDR2 YNNKEL come from the germline V gene (reference sequence). V lost 5 bases and J 5 bases, leaving 18 bases between the germline ends.

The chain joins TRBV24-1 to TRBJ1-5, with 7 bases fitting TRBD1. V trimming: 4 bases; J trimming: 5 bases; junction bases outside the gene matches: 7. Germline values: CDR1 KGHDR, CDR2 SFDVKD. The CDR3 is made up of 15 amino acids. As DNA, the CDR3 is TGTGCCACCAGTGACCCGCGACAGGGTGATCAGCCCCAGCATTTT. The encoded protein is CATSDPRQGDQPQHF.

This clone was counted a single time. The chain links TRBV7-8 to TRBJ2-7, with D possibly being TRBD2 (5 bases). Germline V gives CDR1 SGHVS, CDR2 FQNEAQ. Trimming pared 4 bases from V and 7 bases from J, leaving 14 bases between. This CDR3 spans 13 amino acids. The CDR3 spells CASSSGPPGEQYF. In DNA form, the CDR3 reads TGTGCCAGCAGCTCTGGGCCCCCGGGAGAGCAGTACTTC.

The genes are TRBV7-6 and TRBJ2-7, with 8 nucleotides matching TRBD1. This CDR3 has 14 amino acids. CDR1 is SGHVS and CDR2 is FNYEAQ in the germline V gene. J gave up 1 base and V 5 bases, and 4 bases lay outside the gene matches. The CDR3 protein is CASSPNRGSYEQYF. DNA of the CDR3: TGTGCCAGCAGCCCTAACAGGGGGTCCTACGAGCAGTACTTC.